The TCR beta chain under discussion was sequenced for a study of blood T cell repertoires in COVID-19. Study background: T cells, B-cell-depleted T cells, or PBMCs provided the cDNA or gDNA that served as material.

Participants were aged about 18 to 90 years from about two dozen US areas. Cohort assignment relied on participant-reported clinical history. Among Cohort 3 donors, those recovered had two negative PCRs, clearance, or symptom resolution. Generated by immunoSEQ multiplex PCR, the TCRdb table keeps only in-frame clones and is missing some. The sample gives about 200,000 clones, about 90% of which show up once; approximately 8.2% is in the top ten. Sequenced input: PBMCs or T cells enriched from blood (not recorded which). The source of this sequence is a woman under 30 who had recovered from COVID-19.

The CDR3 region is CATSDFYSNQPQHF. CDR3 DNA: TGTGCCACCAGTGATTTTTATAGCAATCAGCCCCAGCATTTT. The chain employs TRBV24-1 and TRBJ1-5; D is unresolved. The germline CDR1 and CDR2 sequences are KGHDR and SFDVKD. CDR3 length: 14 residues. V was clipped by 1 base and J by 0 bases, with 3 bases between them.